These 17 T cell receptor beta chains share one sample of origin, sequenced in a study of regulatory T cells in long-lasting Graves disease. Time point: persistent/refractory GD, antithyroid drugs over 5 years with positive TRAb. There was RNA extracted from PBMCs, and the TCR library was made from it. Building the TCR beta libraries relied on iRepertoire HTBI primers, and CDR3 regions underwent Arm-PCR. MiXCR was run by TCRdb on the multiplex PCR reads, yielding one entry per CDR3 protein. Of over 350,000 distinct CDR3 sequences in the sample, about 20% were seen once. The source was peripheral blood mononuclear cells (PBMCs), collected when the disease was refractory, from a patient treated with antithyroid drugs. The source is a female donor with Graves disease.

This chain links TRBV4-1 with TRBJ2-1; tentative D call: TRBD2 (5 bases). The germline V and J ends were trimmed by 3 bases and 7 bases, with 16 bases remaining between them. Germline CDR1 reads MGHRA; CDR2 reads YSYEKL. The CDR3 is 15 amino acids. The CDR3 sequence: CASSHIVSAQNEQFF. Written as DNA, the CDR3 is TGCGCCAGCAGCCATATTGTTAGCGCTCAGAATGAGCAGTTCTTC.

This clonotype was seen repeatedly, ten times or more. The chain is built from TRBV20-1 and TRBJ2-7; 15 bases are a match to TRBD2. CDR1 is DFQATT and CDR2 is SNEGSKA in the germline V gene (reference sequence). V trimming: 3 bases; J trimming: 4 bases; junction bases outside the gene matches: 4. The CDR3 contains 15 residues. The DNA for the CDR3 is TGCAGTGCTAGTGGGACTAGCGGGAGGTTTTACGAGCAGTACTTC. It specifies CSASGTSGRFYEQYF.

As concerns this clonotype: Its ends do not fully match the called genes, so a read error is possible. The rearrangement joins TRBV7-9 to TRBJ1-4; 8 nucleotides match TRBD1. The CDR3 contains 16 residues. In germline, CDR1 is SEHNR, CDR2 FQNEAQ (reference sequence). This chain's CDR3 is CASSQVRQGTNEKLFF. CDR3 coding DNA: TGCGCCAGCAGCCAAGTTAGACAGGGGACTAATGAAAAACTGTTTTTT.

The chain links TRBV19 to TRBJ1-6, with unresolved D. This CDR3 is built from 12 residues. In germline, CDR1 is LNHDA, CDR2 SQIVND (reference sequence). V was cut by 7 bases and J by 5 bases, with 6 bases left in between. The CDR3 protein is CASKNNNSPLHF. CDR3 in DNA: TGTGCCAGTAAGAACAATAATTCACCCCTCCACTTT.

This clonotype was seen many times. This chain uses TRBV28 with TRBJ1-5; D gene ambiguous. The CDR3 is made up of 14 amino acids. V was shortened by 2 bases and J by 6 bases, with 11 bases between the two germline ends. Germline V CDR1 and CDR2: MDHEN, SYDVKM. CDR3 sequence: CASSLAAGGQPQHF. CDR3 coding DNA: TGTGCCAGCAGTTTAGCGGCAGGTGGTCAGCCCCAGCATTTT.

CDR3 sequence (DNA): TGTGCCAGCAGTTACTCGGGCCAGAGGGATGGCTACACCTTC. It yields the protein CASSYSGQRDGYTF. The J gene is TRBJ1-2, the V gene TRBV6-5; D is unresolved. Per the germline V gene, CDR1 is MNHEY and CDR2 is SVGAGI. The V and J ends lost 0 bases and 6 bases respectively, with 11 bases between them. This CDR3 is built from 14 residues.

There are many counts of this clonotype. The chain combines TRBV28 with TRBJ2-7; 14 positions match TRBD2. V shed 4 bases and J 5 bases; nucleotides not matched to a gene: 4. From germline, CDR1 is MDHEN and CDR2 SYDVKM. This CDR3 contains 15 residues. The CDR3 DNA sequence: TGTGCCAGCAGTTCGACTAGCGGGAGGGTAAACGAGCAGTACTTC. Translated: CASSSTSGRVNEQYF.

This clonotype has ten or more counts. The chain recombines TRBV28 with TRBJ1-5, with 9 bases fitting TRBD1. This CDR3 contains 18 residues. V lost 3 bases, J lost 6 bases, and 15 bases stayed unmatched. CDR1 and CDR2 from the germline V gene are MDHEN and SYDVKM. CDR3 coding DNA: TGTGCCAGCAGTTTGGGAACCGGGACAGGGTATCTAAGTCAGCCCCAGCATTTT. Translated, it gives CASSLGTGTGYLSQPQHF.

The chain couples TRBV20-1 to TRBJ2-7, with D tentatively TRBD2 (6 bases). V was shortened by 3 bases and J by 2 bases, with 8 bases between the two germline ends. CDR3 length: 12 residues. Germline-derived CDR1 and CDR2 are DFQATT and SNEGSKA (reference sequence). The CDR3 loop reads CSASREAYEQYF. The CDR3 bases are TGCAGTGCTAGCAGGGAGGCCTACGAGCAGTACTTC.

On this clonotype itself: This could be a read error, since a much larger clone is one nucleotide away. In DNA form, the CDR3 reads TGTGCCAGCAGCTTACATGTGGAGGACTACGAGCAGCACTTC. Encoded protein: CASSLHVEDYEQHF. The rearrangement links TRBV11-2 to TRBJ2-7; TRBD2 might be the D (6 bases). This CDR3 comprises 14 residues. Germline V CDR1 and CDR2: SGHAT, FQNNGV.

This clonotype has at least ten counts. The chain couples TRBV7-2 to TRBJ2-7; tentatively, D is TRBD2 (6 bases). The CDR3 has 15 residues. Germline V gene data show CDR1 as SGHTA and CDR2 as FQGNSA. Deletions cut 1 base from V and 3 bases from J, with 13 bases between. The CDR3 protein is CASSLVFGSNYEQYF. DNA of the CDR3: TGTGCCAGCAGCTTAGTTTTCGGGAGTAACTACGAGCAGTACTTC.

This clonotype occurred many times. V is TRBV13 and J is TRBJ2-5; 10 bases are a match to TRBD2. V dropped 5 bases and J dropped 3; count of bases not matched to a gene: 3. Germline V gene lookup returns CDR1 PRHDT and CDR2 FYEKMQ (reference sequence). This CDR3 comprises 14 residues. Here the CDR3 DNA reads TGTGCCAGCAGCCACGGACTAGCGGAAGAGACCCAGTACTTC. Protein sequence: CASSHGLAEETQYF.

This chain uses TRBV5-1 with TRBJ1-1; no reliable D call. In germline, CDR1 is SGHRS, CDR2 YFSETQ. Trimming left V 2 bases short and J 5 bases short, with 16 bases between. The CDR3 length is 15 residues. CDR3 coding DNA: TGCGCCAGCAGCTTTGCTGACCCCTCAGCGACTGAAGCTTTCTTT. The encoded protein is CASSFADPSATEAFF.

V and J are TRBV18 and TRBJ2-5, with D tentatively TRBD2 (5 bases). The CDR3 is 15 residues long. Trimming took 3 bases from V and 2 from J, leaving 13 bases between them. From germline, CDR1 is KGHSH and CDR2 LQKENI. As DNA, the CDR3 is TGTGCCAGCTCACCGGAGCGCGGGCTGCAAGAGACCCAGTACTTC. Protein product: CASSPERGLQETQYF.

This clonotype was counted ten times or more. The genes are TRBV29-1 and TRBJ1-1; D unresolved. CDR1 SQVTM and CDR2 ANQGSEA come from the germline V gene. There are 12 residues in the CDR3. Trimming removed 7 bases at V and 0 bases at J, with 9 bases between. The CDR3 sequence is CSAAKLNTEAFF. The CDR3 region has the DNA TGCAGCGCCGCTAAGTTGAACACTGAAGCTTTCTTT. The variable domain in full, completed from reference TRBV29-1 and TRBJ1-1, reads SAVISQKPSRDICQRGTSLTIQCQVDSQVTMMFWYRQQPGQSLTLIATANQGSEATYESGFVIDKFPISRPNLTFSTLTVSNMSPEDSSIYLCSAAKLNTEAFFGQGTRLTVV.

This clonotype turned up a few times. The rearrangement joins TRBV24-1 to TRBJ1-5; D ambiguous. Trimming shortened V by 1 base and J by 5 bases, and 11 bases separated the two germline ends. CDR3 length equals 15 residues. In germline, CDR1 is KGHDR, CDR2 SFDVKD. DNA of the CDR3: TGTGCCACCAGTGATTTTAAGGACTACGATCAGCCCCAGCATTTT. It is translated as CATSDFKDYDQPQHF.

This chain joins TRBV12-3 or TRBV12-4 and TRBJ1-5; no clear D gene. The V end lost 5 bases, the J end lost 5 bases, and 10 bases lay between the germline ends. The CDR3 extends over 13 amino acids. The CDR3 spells CASSDTADQPQHF. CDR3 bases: TGTGCCAGCAGTGATACAGCCGATCAGCCCCAGCATTTT.